The source of this T cell receptor beta chain is a study of cytomegalovirus exposure and HLA in healthy donors. For the study at large: The study placed 80% to 90% of its approximately 400 genotyped donors in the Caucasian-associated ancestry cluster.

Study observations and caveats: Reported findings show TCR beta sequences accurately forecast HLA-A and HLA-B alleles in most subjects.

The PCR contained 60 Vbeta and 13 Jbeta primers. Per the original methods: In a later analysis, some 80 million unique TCR beta chains included roughly 11 million shared by two or more donors. Data came from immunoSEQ multiplex PCR; TCRdb stores just in-frame clones and leaves some out. V and J calls and clone size are copied from that table; D and trimming were computed from the DNA. This sample has about 130,000 clones, with about 80% found just once. From germline, CDR1 is SGHRS and CDR2 YFSETQ. J was trimmed by 5 bases and V by 4 bases; bases with no gene match: 15. The CDR3 extends over 17 amino acids. Points on this clone: What it recognizes is unknown.

The TCR sequence derives from a human donor in good health. The V and J genes are TRBV5-1 and TRBJ2-3; 8 bases agree with TRBD2. Material: PBMCs. The CDR3 nucleotides read TGCGCCAGCAGCCCAGGCCGGGTTCGGGGGGGGTTAGATACGCAGTATTTT. Protein product: CASSPGRVRGGLDTQYF.